This is a list of T cell receptor beta chains from one sample in a study of blood T cell repertoires in COVID-19. Generated by immunoSEQ multiplex PCR, the TCRdb table keeps only in-frame clones and is missing some. The top ten hold around 1.5% of the sample, which has roughly 220,000 clones, 80% to 90% seen once. What was sequenced was peripheral blood. The receptor source for this set is a woman in her thirties or forties who had recovered from COVID-19. CDR3s include the opening cysteine and the closing phenylalanine or tryptophan. The D gene is left open where the match is weak. Expanded clones are given a class, and other clones once, few, many or no size at all.

j_gene | d_gene | v_gene | abundance | CDR3aa | CDR3nt
TRBJ2-1 | TRBD2 | TRBV6-4 | . | CASSDSQAGEYNEQFF | TGTGCCAGCAGTGACTCGCAGGCGGGGGAGTACAATGAGCAGTTCTTC
TRBJ2-3 | . | TRBV7-3 | . | CASSLSLAQADTQYF | TGTGCCAGCAGCTTATCGTTGGCACAAGCAGATACGCAGTATTTT
TRBJ2-2 | TRBD1 | TRBV5-1 | once | CASYRQGGTGELFF | TGCGCCAGCTACCGACAGGGTGGAACCGGGGAGCTGTTTTTT
TRBJ2-1 | TRBD2 | TRBV6-2/TRBV6-3 | once | CASSYGTSYNEQFF | TGTGCCAGCAGTTACGGGACTAGCTACAATGAGCAGTTCTTC
TRBJ2-1 | . | TRBV9 | . | CASSVDWSFSEQFF | TGTGCCAGCAGCGTAGACTGGAGCTTCAGCGAGCAGTTCTTC
TRBJ1-1 | . | TRBV19 | . | CASSIERFTEAFF | TGTGCCAGTAGTATCGAGAGATTCACCGAAGCTTTCTTT
TRBJ2-3 | . | TRBV29-1 | . | CSGRVEADTQYF | TGCAGCGGCCGGGTAGAGGCAGATACGCAGTATTTT
TRBJ1-5 | . | TRBV12-3/TRBV12-4 | . | CASSLAPGQPQHF | TGTGCCAGCAGTTTAGCCCCAGGGCAGCCCCAGCATTTT
TRBJ1-6 | TRBD1 | TRBV2 | . | CASSERTGDSSPLHF | TGTGCCAGCAGTGAAAGGACAGGGGACTCCTCACCCCTCCACTTT
TRBJ2-5 | . | TRBV12-5 | . | CASGLGGTRETQYF | TGTGCTAGTGGTTTGGGAGGGACTCGGGAGACCCAGTACTTC
TRBJ2-7 | . | TRBV5-6 | once | CASSPLYGGDRFYEQYF | TGTGCCAGCAGCCCGCTTTACGGAGGGGACAGATTCTACGAGCAGTACTTC
TRBJ2-3 | . | TRBV19 | . | CASSIMLASGGNTQYF | TGTGCCAGTAGTATTATGCTAGCGAGCGGTGGGAATACGCAGTATTTT
TRBJ2-1 | TRBD1 | TRBV25-1 | . | CASSDKAKGANEQFF | TGTGCCAGCAGCGATAAAGCAAAGGGGGCCAATGAGCAGTTCTTC
TRBJ1-6 | . | TRBV11-2 | . | CASSLGWQGHDSPLHF | TGTGCCAGCAGCTTAGGTTGGCAGGGGCATGATTCACCCCTCCACTTT
TRBJ2-2 | TRBD1 | TRBV19 | . | CASTTRDRVNTGELFF | TGTGCCAGTACCACTCGGGACAGGGTGAACACCGGGGAGCTGTTTTTT
TRBJ2-2 | . | TRBV10-3 | . | CAISELGGNTGELFF | TGTGCCATCAGTGAATTGGGGGGAAACACCGGGGAGCTGTTTTTT
TRBJ2-7 | . | TRBV20-1 | few | CSASRGLGGSYEQYF | TGCAGTGCTAGTCGCGGCCTCGGAGGCTCTTACGAGCAGTACTTC
TRBJ2-3 | TRBD2 | TRBV6-2/TRBV6-3 | . | CASSLGTSVTDTQYF | TGTGCCAGCAGCCTCGGGACTAGTGTAACAGATACGCAGTATTTT
TRBJ2-2 | . | TRBV6-4 | . | CASSGSGRTGELFF | TGTGCCAGCAGTGGCTCGGGGCGCACCGGGGAGCTGTTTTTT
TRBJ2-7 | . | TRBV19 | once | CASSMTGNYEQYF | TGTGCCAGTAGTATGACGGGTAACTACGAGCAGTACTTC
TRBJ2-5 | TRBD1 | TRBV6-4 | once | CASSADRAQETQYF | TGTGCCAGCAGTGCCGACAGGGCTCAAGAGACCCAGTACTTC
TRBJ2-3 | . | TRBV2 | . | CASSAPLQQVTQYF | TGTGCCAGCAGTGCGCCCCTTCAACAGGTTACGCAGTATTTT
TRBJ2-2 | TRBD1 | TRBV19 | . | CASSTDRVVGELFF | TGTGCCAGTAGTACAGACAGGGTGGTCGGGGAGCTGTTTTTT
TRBJ1-3 | . | TRBV11-2 | . | CASSLDRVTGNTIYF | TGTGCCAGCAGCTTAGACAGGGTGACTGGAAACACCATATATTTT
TRBJ2-3 | TRBD1 | TRBV9 | . | CASSPGGFAASYTQYF | TGTGCCAGCAGCCCAGGGGGCTTCGCGGCATCATATACGCAGTATTTT
TRBJ2-7 | . | TRBV11-3 | . | CASSLRQLSSYEQYF | TGTGCCAGCAGCTTAAGGCAACTAAGCTCCTACGAGCAGTACTTC
TRBJ2-1 | . | TRBV11-3 | . | CASSLKGGQGGKQFF | TGTGCCAGCAGCTTAAAGGGTGGGCAGGGGGGCAAGCAGTTCTTC
TRBJ2-2 | . | TRBV6-5 | few | CASREDRQTGELFF | TGTGCCAGCAGAGAGGACAGACAGACCGGGGAGCTGTTTTTT
TRBJ2-5 | TRBD2 | TRBV19 | . | CASSDTRLAGKEWTQYF | TGTGCCAGTAGTGATACACGACTAGCGGGAAAAGAGTGGACCCAGTACTTC
TRBJ1-1 | . | TRBV6-5 | . | CASNPETGRVTEAFF | TGTGCCAGCAACCCCGAAACAGGGCGCGTCACTGAAGCTTTCTTT
TRBJ2-7 | . | TRBV20-1 | . | CSARDRAEQYF | TGCAGTGCTAGAGATAGAGCCGAGCAGTACTTC
TRBJ2-5 | . | TRBV4-1 | . | CASSQGMDGGLGETQYF | TGCGCCAGCAGCCAAGGGATGGATGGGGGACTGGGTGAGACCCAGTACTTC
TRBJ1-5 | . | TRBV19 | . | CASSIRRSNQPQHF | TGTGCCAGTAGTATAAGGCGGAGTAATCAGCCCCAGCATTTT
TRBJ1-4 | . | TRBV5-1 | . | CASSLLGREKLFF | TGCGCCAGCAGCTTGTTGGGCCGGGAAAAACTGTTTTTT
TRBJ2-1 | . | TRBV6-2/TRBV6-3 | . | CASSYSGLAYNEQFF | TGTGCCAGCAGTTACTCGGGACTGGCCTACAATGAGCAGTTCTTC
TRBJ1-6 | . | TRBV10-3 | . | CAIMSERDNSPLHF | TGTGCCATCATGTCTGAGAGGGATAATTCACCCCTCCACTTT
TRBJ1-6 | TRBD1 | TRBV2 | . | CASSEDRGLDSPLHF | TGTGCCAGCAGCGAGGACAGGGGGCTGGATTCACCCCTCCACTTT
TRBJ2-5 | . | TRBV5-1 | . | CASSPGTGRETQYF | TGCGCCAGCAGCCCCGGGACTGGCAGAGAGACCCAGTACTTC
TRBJ1-1 | TRBD1 | TRBV6-2/TRBV6-3 | . | CASSYDRAAEAFF | TGTGCCAGCAGTTACGACAGGGCCGCAGAAGCTTTCTTT
TRBJ1-1 | TRBD1 | TRBV19 | . | CASSIAGGTEAFF | TGTGCCAGTAGTATTGCAGGGGGTACTGAAGCTTTCTTT
TRBJ2-1 | . | TRBV6-4 | . | CASSEGDSTYNEQFF | TGTGCCAGCAGTGAGGGAGACTCGACCTACAATGAGCAGTTCTTC
TRBJ2-3 | TRBD2 | TRBV3-1/TRBV3-2 | . | CASSQEGTSVPDTQYF | TGTGCCAGCAGCCAAGAAGGGACTAGCGTCCCAGATACGCAGTATTTT
TRBJ2-1 | . | TRBV9 | . | CASSASLVGASWNEQFF | TGTGCCAGCAGCGCATCATTGGTGGGGGCATCTTGGAATGAGCAGTTCTTC
TRBJ1-2 | . | TRBV20-1 | . | CSASSPREIYGYTF | TGCAGTGCTAGTTCCCCACGGGAAATCTATGGCTACACCTTC
TRBJ2-1 | . | TRBV14 | . | CASSQDFQNRPSSYNEQFF | TGTGCCAGCAGCCAAGATTTTCAGAACAGGCCGAGCTCCTACAATGAGCAGTTCTTC
TRBJ2-3 | . | TRBV29-1 | . | CSVDWSNLGADTQYF | TGCAGCGTTGACTGGAGTAACTTGGGTGCAGATACGCAGTATTTT
TRBJ1-6 | TRBD1 | TRBV6-5 | . | CASSREGQGNSPLHF | TGTGCCAGCAGTAGAGAAGGACAGGGCAATTCACCCCTCCACTTT
TRBJ1-2 | TRBD1 | TRBV2 | . | CASSEGQGYGYTF | TGTGCCAGCAGTGAGGGACAGGGCTATGGCTACACCTTC
TRBJ2-3 | TRBD1 | TRBV19 | . | CASSISNGQGANTQYF | TGTGCCAGTAGTATCTCTAACGGACAGGGGGCAAATACGCAGTATTTT
TRBJ2-3 | TRBD2 | TRBV7-9 | once | CASSLGSLAGGSTDTQYF | TGTGCCAGCAGCTTAGGCAGCCTAGCGGGGGGTAGCACAGATACGCAGTATTTT
TRBJ2-7 | TRBD1 | TRBV5-1 | . | CASSPWTGSYEQYF | TGCGCCAGCAGCCCCTGGACAGGATCCTACGAGCAGTACTTC
TRBJ1-4 | TRBD1 | TRBV28 | . | CASGGTGSNEKLFF | TGTGCCAGCGGGGGGACAGGATCCAATGAAAAACTGTTTTTT
TRBJ2-7 | TRBD1 | TRBV5-1 | . | CASSPTTGFNEQYF | TGCGCCAGCAGCCCCACGACAGGGTTCAACGAGCAGTACTTC
TRBJ2-5 | . | TRBV29-1 | . | CSVEDQRETQYF | TGCAGCGTTGAAGATCAGCGGGAGACCCAGTACTTC
TRBJ2-1 | TRBD1 | TRBV18 | . | CASSPDRVREQFF | TGTGCCAGCTCACCAGACAGGGTCCGTGAGCAGTTCTTC